The 4 T cell receptor beta chains below all came from one sample that was sequenced in a study of technical replicates of blood from a few donors. This table comes from immunoSEQ multiplex PCR, and its TCRdb copy is limited to in-frame clones, with some not included. The data show about 81,000 clones, approximately 94% seen once. Sequenced input: T cells isolated from PBMCs. The source is a human donor in good health.

Here the CDR3 DNA reads TGTGCCAGCAGCTTAAGACAGCATGAAAAACTGTTTTTT. This codes for CASSLRQHEKLFF. V and J are TRBV7-3 and TRBJ1-4; D might be TRBD1 (5 bases). This CDR3 contains 13 residues. Trimming stripped 1 base from V and 6 bases from J, with 6 bases between. CDR1 is SGHTA and CDR2 is FQGTGA in the germline V gene.

This clone was observed a single time. The genes are TRBV28 and TRBJ1-4; D is unresolved. The CDR3 runs to 14 residues. The V gene lost 7 bases and the J gene lost 0 bases, with 9 bases spanning the gap. Germline V gene sequence: CDR1 MDHEN, CDR2 SYDVKM. CDR3 DNA sequence: TGTGCCAGCATGGACGGGGCAACTAATGAAAAACTGTTTTTT. Translation gives CASMDGATNEKLFF.

This chain connects TRBV14 to TRBJ2-7; D is unresolved. The CDR3 contains 13 residues. Deletions cut 1 base from V and 0 bases from J, with 4 bases between. Per the germline V gene, CDR1 is SGHDN and CDR2 is FVKESK. CDR3 nucleotide sequence: TGTGCCAGCAGCCAAGCCTCCTCCTACGAGCAGTACTTC. Protein sequence: CASSQASSYEQYF.

The chain uses TRBV30 and TRBJ2-1; 13 bases are a match to TRBD2. The CDR3 sequence is 14 residues long. The V gene end was trimmed by 5 bases and the J gene end by 9 bases; junction bases not matched to a gene: 7. Germline lookup yields CDR1 GTSNPN and CDR2 SVGIG (reference sequence). The CDR3 region has the DNA TGTGCCTGGGACCAGGGACTAGCGGGAAGTGAGCAGTTCTTC. Its protein product is CAWDQGLAGSEQFF.